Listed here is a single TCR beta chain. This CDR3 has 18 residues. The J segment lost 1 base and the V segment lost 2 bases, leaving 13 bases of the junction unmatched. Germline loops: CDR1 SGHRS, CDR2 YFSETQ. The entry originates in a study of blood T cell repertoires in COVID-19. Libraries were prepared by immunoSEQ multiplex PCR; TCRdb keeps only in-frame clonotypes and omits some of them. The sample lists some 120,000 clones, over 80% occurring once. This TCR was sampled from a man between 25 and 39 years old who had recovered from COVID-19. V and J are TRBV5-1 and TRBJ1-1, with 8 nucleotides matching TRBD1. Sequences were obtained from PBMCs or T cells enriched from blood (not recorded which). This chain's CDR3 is CASSFEATGGWQNTEAFF. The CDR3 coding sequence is TGCGCCAGCAGCTTCGAAGCCACAGGGGGTTGGCAGAACACTGAAGCTTTCTTT.